This T cell receptor (beta chain) stems from a study of blood T cell repertoires in COVID-19. In the study overall: There were acute and convalescent COVID-19 samples, and they came from the United States, Italy and Spain. T cells, B-cell-depleted T cells, or PBMCs provided the cDNA or gDNA that served as material.

The CDR3 consists of 13 residues. The germline gives CDR1 SGDLS, CDR2 YYNGEE. V lost 4 bases and J lost 6, with 12 bases in between. In the authors' methods: Cell counts per sample came from amplifying reference gene primers. The table came from immunoSEQ multiplex PCR; TCRdb's copy has only in-frame clones and leaves some out. The V and J calls and clone size were taken over from that table, and D and trimming were inferred from the DNA. Among over 60,000 clones listed, 76% were seen once. The chain combines TRBV9 with TRBJ2-3; D is perhaps TRBD1 (5 bases). Sequences were obtained from peripheral blood. This TCR derives from an elderly woman with acute or convalescent COVID-19. CDR3: CASSLLSGDTQYF. The CDR3 nucleotides read TGTGCCAGCAGCCTCCTTTCAGGGGATACGCAGTATTTT.